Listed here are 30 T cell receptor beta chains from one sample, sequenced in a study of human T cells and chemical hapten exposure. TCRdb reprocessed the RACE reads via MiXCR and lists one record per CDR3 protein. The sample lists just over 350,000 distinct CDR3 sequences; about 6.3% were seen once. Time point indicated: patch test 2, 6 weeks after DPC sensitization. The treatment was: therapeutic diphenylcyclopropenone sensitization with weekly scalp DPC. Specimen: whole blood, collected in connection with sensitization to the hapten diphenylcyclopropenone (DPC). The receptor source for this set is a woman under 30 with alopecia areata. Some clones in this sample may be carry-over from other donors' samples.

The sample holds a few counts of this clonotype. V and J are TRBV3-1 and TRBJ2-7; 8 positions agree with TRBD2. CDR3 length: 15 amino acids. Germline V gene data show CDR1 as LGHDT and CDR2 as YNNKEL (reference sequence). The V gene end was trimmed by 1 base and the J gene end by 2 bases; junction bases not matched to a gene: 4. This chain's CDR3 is CASSQGTSPAYEQYF. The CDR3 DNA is TGTGCCAGCAGCCAAGGGACTAGCCCCGCCTACGAGCAGTACTTC.

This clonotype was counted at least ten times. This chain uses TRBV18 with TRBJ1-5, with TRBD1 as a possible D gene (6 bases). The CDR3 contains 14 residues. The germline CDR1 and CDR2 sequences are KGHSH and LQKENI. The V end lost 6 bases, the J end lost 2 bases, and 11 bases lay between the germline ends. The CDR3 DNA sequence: TGTGCCAGCTCCGGAGCAGGGGGCAATCAGCCCCAGCATTTT. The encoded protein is CASSGAGGNQPQHF.

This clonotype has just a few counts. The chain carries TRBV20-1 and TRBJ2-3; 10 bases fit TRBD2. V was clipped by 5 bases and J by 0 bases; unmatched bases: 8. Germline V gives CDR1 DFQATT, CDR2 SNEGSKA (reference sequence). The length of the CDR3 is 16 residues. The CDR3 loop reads CSAGLRAGGSTDTQYF. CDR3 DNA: TGCAGTGCTGGCTTGAGAGCGGGGGGGAGCACAGATACGCAGTATTTT.

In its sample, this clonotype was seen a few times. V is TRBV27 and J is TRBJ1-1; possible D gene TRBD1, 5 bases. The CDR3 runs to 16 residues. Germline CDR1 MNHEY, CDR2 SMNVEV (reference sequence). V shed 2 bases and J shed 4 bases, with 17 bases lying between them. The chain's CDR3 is CASSLTPGWSGTEAFF. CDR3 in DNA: TGTGCCAGCAGTTTAACCCCAGGGTGGTCGGGCACTGAAGCTTTCTTT.

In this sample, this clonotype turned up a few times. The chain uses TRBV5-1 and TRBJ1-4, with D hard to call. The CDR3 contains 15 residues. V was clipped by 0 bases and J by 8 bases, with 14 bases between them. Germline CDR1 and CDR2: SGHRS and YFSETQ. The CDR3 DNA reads TGCGCCAGCAGCTTGGCCGTCGGAGGAGAAGAAAAACTGTTTTTT. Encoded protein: CASSLAVGGEEKLFF.

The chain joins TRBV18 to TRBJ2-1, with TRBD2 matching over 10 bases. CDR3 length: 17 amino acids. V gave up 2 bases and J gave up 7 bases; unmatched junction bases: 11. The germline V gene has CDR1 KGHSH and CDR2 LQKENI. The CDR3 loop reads CASSPKMPSGGGNEQFF. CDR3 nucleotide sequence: TGTGCCAGCTCACCAAAGATGCCTAGCGGGGGAGGGAATGAGCAGTTCTTC.

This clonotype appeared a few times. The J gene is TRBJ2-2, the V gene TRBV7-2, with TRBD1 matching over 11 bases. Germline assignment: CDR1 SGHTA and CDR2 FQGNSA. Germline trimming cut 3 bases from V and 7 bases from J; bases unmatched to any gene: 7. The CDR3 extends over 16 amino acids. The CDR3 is CASSLRTGGYGGELFF. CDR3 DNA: TGTGCCAGCAGCTTGAGGACAGGGGGCTATGGCGGGGAGCTGTTTTTT.

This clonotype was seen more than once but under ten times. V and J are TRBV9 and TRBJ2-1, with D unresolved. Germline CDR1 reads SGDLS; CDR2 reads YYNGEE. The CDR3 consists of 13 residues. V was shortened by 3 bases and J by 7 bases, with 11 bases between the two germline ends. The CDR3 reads CASSELPVNEQFF. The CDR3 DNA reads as TGTGCCAGCAGCGAGTTACCGGTTAATGAGCAGTTCTTC. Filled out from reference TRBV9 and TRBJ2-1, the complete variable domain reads DSGVTQTPKHLITATGQRVTLRCSPRSGDLSVYWYQQSLDQGLQFLIQYYNGEERAKGNILERFSAQQFPDLHSELNLSSLELGDSALYFCASSELPVNEQFFGPGTRLTVL.

The CDR3 loop is CASSLDRVSYEQYF. CDR3 in DNA: TGTGCCAGCAGCCTGGACAGGGTCTCCTACGAGCAGTACTTC. This rearrangement joins TRBV5-6 to TRBJ2-7, with 8 nucleotides matching TRBD1. V was pared by 4 bases and J by 0 bases, with 3 bases of the junction left unmatched. The CDR3 runs 14 residues. The germline gives CDR1 SGHDT, CDR2 YYEEEE.

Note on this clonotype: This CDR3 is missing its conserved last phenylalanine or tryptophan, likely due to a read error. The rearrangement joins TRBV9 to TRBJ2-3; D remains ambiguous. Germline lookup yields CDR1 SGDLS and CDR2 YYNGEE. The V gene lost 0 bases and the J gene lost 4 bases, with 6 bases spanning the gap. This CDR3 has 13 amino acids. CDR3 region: CASSVAPPDTQYI. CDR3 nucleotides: TGTGCCAGCAGCGTAGCCCCTCCAGATACGCAGTATATT.

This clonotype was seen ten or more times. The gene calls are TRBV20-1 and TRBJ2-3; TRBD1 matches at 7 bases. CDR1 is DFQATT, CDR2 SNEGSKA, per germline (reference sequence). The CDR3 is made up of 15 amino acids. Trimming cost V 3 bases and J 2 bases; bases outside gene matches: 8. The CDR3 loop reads CSARKGRGLTDTQYF. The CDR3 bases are TGCAGTGCTAGGAAGGGAAGGGGGCTCACAGATACGCAGTATTTT.

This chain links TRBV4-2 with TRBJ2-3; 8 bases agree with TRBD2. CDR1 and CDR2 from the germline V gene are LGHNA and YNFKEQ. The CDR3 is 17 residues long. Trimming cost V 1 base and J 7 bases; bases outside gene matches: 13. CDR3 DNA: TGTGCCAGCAGCCAAGTAATTTGGGGGACTAGTCTTAATACGCAGTATTTT. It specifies CASSQVIWGTSLNTQYF.

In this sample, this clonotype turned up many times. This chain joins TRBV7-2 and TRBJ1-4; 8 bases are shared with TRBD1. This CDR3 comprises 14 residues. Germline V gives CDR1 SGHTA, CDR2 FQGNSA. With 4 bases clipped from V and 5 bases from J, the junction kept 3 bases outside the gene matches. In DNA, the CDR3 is TGTGCCAGCAGCTACCGGACAGGGAATGAAAAACTGTTTTTT. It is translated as CASSYRTGNEKLFF.

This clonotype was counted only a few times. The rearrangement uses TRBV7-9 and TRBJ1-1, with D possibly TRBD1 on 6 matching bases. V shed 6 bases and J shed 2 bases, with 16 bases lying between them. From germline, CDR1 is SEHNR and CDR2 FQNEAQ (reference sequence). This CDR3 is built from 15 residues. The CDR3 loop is CASRIQGNGNTEAFF. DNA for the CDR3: TGTGCCAGCAGGATACAGGGAAACGGCAACACTGAAGCTTTCTTT.

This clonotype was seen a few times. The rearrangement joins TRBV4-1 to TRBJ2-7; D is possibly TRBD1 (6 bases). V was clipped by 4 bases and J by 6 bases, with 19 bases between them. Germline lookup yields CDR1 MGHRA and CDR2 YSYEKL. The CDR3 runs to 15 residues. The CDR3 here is CASSRNSDRLGEQYF. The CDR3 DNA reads TGCGCCAGCAGCCGGAATTCGGACAGATTGGGCGAGCAGTACTTC.

CDR3 sequence reads: CASRISGLYEQYF. DNA of the CDR3: TGTGCCAGCAGAATCTCAGGACTCTACGAGCAGTACTTC. The V call is TRBV7-2, the J call TRBJ2-7; a possible D gene is TRBD2 (5 bases). Trimming cost V 6 bases and J 3 bases, with 12 bases left between them. CDR1 and CDR2 from the germline V gene are SGHTA and FQGNSA. The CDR3 loop spans 13 amino acids.

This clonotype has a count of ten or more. The CDR3 here is CSARTGFSNQPQHF. The CDR3 nucleotides are TGCAGTGCCAGGACAGGATTTAGCAATCAGCCCCAGCATTTT. The chain carries TRBV20-1 and TRBJ1-5; 7 bases align to TRBD1. V lost 6 bases and J lost 0; bases outside the gene matches: 5. The CDR3 runs 14 residues. CDR1 is DFQATT and CDR2 is SNEGSKA in the germline V gene (reference sequence).

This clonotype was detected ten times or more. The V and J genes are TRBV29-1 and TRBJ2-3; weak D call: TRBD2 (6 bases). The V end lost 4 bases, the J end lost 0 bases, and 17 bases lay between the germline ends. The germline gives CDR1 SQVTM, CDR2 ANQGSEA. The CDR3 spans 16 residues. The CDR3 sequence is CSVAPGLLLSTDTQYF. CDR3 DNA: TGCAGCGTTGCCCCGGGACTCCTCCTTAGCACAGATACGCAGTATTTT.

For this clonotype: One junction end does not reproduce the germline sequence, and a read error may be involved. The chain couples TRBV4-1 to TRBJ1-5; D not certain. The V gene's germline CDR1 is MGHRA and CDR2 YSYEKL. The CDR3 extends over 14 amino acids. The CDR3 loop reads CASSQRHSNHPQHF. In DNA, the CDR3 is TGCGCCAGCAGCCAACGGCATAGCAATCACCCCCAGCATTTT.

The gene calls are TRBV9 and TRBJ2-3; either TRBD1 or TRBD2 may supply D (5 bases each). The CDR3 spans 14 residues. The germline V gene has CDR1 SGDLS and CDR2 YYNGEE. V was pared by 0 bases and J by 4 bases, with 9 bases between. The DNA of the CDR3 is TGTGCCAGCAGCGTAGGGGGACGAGCAGATACGCAGTATTTT. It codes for CASSVGGRADTQYF.

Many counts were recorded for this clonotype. The CDR3 nucleotides are TGCGCCAGCAGCCGGGGCCGGGACAGGGGTTACGAGCAGTACTTC. This sequence encodes CASSRGRDRGYEQYF. The chain is built from TRBV4-3 and TRBJ2-7; 10 nucleotides match TRBD1. The germline CDR1 and CDR2 sequences are LGHNA and YSLEER. This CDR3 has 15 amino acids. Trimming took 4 bases from V and 4 from J; bases not matched to a gene: 7.

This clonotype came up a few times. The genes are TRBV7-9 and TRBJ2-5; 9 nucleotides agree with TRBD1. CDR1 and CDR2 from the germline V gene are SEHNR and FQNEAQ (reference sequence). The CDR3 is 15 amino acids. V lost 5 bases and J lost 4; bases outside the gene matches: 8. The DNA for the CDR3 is TGTGCCAGCAGCCCTCCCTACAGGGGGCGAGAGACCCAGTACTTC. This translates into CASSPPYRGRETQYF.

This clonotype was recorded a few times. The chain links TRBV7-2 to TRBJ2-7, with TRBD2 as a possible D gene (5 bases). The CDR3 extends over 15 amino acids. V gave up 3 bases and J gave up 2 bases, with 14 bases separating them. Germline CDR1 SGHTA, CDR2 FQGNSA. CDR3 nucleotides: TGTGCCAGCAGCTTTGGAGGTCCCCGGCCCTACGAGCAGTACTTC. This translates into CASSFGGPRPYEQYF. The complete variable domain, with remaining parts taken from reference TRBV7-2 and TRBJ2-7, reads GAGVSQSPSNKVTEKGKDVELRCDPISGHTALYWYRQSLGQGLEFLIYFQGNSAPDKSGLPSDRFSAERTGGSVSTLTIQRTQQEDSAVYLCASSFGGPRPYEQYFGPGTRLTVT.

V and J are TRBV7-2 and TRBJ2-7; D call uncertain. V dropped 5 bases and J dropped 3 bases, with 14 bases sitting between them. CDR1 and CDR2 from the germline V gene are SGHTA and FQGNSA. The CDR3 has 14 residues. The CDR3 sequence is CASSMVLKNYEQYF. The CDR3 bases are TGTGCCAGCAGCATGGTCCTAAAAAACTACGAGCAGTACTTC.

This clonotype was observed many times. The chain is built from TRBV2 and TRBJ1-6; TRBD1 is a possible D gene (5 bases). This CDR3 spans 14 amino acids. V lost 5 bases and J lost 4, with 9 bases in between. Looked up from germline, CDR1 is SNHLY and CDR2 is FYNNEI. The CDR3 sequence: CASSRKGYNSPLHF. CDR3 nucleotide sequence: TGTGCCAGCAGTAGGAAGGGGTATAATTCACCCCTCCACTTT.

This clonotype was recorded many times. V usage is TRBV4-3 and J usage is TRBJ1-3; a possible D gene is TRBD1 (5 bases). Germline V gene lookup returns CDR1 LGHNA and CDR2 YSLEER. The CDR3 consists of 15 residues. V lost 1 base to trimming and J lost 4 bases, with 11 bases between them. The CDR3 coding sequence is TGCGCCAGCAGCCAAGGAGCAGGGCCGGGAAACACCATATATTTT. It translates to CASSQGAGPGNTIYF.

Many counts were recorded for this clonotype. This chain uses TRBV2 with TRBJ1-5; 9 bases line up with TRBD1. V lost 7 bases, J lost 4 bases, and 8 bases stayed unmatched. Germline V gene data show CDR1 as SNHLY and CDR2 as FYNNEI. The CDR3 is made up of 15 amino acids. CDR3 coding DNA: TGTGCCAGCATAGCAGAACAGGGGGCGAATCAGCCCCAGCATTTT. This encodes CASIAEQGANQPQHF. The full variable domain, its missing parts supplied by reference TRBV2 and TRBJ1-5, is EPEVTQTPSHQVTQMGQEVILRCVPISNHLYFYWYRQILGQKVEFLVSFYNNEISEKSEIFDDQFSVERPDGSNFTLKIRSTKLEDSAMYFCASIAEQGANQPQHFGDGTRLSIL.

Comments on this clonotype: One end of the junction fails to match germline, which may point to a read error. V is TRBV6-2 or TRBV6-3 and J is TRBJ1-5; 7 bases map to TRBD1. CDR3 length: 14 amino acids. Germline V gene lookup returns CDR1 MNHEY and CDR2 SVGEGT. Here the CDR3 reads CASSSGQAGQPQHF. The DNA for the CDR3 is TGTGCAAGCAGTTCCGGACAGGCTGGTCAGCCCCAGCATTTT.

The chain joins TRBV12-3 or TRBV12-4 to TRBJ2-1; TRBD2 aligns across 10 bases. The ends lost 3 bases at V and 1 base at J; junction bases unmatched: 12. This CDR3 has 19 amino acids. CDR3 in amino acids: CASSFKVRLAGLSYNEQFF. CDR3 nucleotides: TGTGCCAGCAGTTTTAAGGTCCGACTAGCGGGCCTTTCCTACAATGAGCAGTTCTTC.

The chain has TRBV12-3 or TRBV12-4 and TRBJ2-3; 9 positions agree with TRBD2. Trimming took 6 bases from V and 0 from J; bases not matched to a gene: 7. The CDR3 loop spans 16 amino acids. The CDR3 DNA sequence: TGTGCCAGCAGCCGTGGACTAGCGACAAGCACAGATACGCAGTATTTT. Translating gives CASSRGLATSTDTQYF.